Shown below are 19 T cell receptor beta chains from a single sample sequenced in a study of blood T cell repertoires in COVID-19. Data came from immunoSEQ multiplex PCR; TCRdb stores just in-frame clones and leaves some out. Here the sample spans about 20,000 clones, 80% to 90% being singletons. Sequencing input: peripheral blood. These receptors were collected from a man aged 45-60 years with active COVID-19.

The gene calls are TRBV2 and TRBJ2-3, with 14 bases matching TRBD2. The CDR3 sequence is 17 residues long. Germline V gene data show CDR1 as SNHLY and CDR2 as FYNNEI. Trimming cost V 11 bases and J 4 bases; bases outside gene matches: 14. The CDR3 nucleotides read TGTGCCTGCTCGAAAGGGACTAGCGGGGGCGGGGCAGATACGCAGTATTTT. It is translated as CACSKGTSGGGADTQYF.

The chain combines TRBV11-2 with TRBJ2-5; 11 nucleotides match TRBD2. The length of the CDR3 is 16 residues. Germline CDR1 and CDR2: SGHAT and FQNNGV. The V gene end was trimmed by 4 bases and the J gene end by 4 bases; junction bases not matched to a gene: 8. The CDR3 protein is CASSYTSGGSLETQYF. In DNA form, the CDR3 reads TGTGCCAGCAGCTACACTAGCGGGGGCTCTCTAGAGACCCAGTACTTC.

This chain uses TRBV5-1 with TRBJ1-1; the match to TRBD1 covers 7 bases. Germline CDR1 is SGHRS and CDR2 is YFSETQ. The CDR3 sequence is 16 residues long. The trim removed 3 bases at V and 2 bases at J, leaving 10 bases unmatched. Written as DNA, the CDR3 is TGCGCCAGCAGCTCCCGGACAGGTTTACAAAACACTGAAGCTTTCTTT. Translated, it gives CASSSRTGLQNTEAFF.

The rearrangement joins TRBV9 to TRBJ2-1, with 7 bases that match TRBD1. CDR3 length: 15 amino acids. V shed 0 bases and J 5 bases; nucleotides not matched to a gene: 5. Germline V gene data show CDR1 as SGDLS and CDR2 as YYNGEE. CDR3 DNA: TGTGCCAGCAGCGTAGGGGGACAGCTTAACAATGAGCAGTTCTTC. The encoded protein is CASSVGGQLNNEQFF.

The chain joins TRBV5-1 to TRBJ1-1; D remains ambiguous. The length of the CDR3 is 13 residues. Germline V CDR1 and CDR2: SGHRS, YFSETQ. Trimming removed 1 base at V and 1 base at J, with 5 bases between. In DNA, the CDR3 is TGCGCCAGCAGCTTGCCGGGGAACACTGAAGCTTTCTTT. It translates to CASSLPGNTEAFF.

The V call is TRBV12-3 or TRBV12-4, the J call TRBJ2-7; 7 bases are shared with TRBD2. With 10 bases clipped from V and 5 bases from J, the junction kept 11 bases outside the gene matches. The CDR3 spans 13 residues. The CDR3 nucleotides read TGTGCCACTTCGAAGGGAGGGTCAAACGAGCAGTACTTC. It specifies CATSKGGSNEQYF.

The CDR3 spells CASSQEPGGSYEQYF. For the CDR3, the DNA is TGCGCCAGCAGCCAAGAGCCGGGGGGCTCCTACGAGCAGTACTTC. The chain employs TRBV4-1 and TRBJ2-7; 7 nucleotides agree with TRBD2. V lost 0 bases and J lost 0; bases outside the gene matches: 2. Germline CDR1 and CDR2: MGHRA and YSYEKL. The length of the CDR3 is 15 residues.

J is TRBJ1-5 and V is TRBV23-1; possible D gene TRBD1, 5 bases. TRBV23-1 is an open reading frame whose function is uncertain. Trimming stripped 7 bases from V and 0 bases from J, with 13 bases between. There are 15 residues in the CDR3. CDR3 DNA sequence: TGCGCCAGCACCAGGGTATTCTATAGCAATCAGCCCCAGCATTTT. This gives the protein CASTRVFYSNQPQHF.

The chain combines TRBV7-2 with TRBJ2-5; no clear D. The germline gives CDR1 SGHTA, CDR2 FQGNSA. V was shortened by 5 bases and J by 3 bases, with 10 bases between the two germline ends. This CDR3 contains 13 residues. CDR3 DNA: TGTGCCAGCAGCACCCCGGCGGAAGAGACCCAGTACTTC. Its translation: CASSTPAEETQYF.

This clone was seen only once. The chain joins TRBV30 to TRBJ1-2; TRBD1 might be the D (6 bases). CDR1 and CDR2 from the germline V gene are GTSNPN and SVGIG (reference sequence). The CDR3 has 14 residues. The V end lost 4 bases, the J end lost 8 bases, and 20 bases lay between the germline ends. CDR3 in amino acids: CAWMKSAGVEGYTF. CDR3 sequence (DNA): TGTGCCTGGATGAAATCGGCAGGGGTAGAAGGCTACACCTTC.

The chain joins TRBV7-9 to TRBJ2-2; 7 bases are a match to TRBD2. This CDR3 comprises 15 residues. In germline, CDR1 is SEHNR, CDR2 FQNEAQ (reference sequence). V was pared by 5 bases and J by 0 bases, with 3 bases of the junction left unmatched. For the CDR3, the DNA is TGTGCCAGCAGCCAGGGACTAACGAACACCGGGGAGCTGTTTTTT. It is translated as CASSQGLTNTGELFF.

The chain joins TRBV5-1 to TRBJ1-6, with 7 bases matching TRBD1. The CDR3 sequence is 14 residues long. CDR1 SGHRS and CDR2 YFSETQ come from the germline V gene. Trimming at V came to 4 bases and at J to 9 bases, leaving 7 bases not matched to a gene. The CDR3 DNA reads as TGCGCCAGCAGCCAGGGGGACACGGCTTCACCCCTCCACTTT. Protein product: CASSQGDTASPLHF.

The rearrangement uses TRBV6-5 and TRBJ1-4, with D unclear. The CDR3 is made up of 14 amino acids. Germline CDR1 is MNHEY and CDR2 is SVGAGI. The V and J ends lost 7 bases and 8 bases respectively, with 17 bases between them. The chain's CDR3 is CASISQPQREKLFF. In DNA form, the CDR3 reads TGTGCCAGCATTTCCCAACCGCAGAGGGAAAAACTGTTTTTT.

CDR3 DNA: TGCGCCAGCAGATACAGGGGCGGTAATTCACCCCTCCACTTT. Residues: CASRYRGGNSPLHF. The rearrangement uses TRBV5-1 and TRBJ1-6; 7 bases match TRBD1. The V gene end was trimmed by 5 bases and the J gene end by 6 bases; junction bases not matched to a gene: 5. From germline, CDR1 is SGHRS and CDR2 YFSETQ. This CDR3 region has 14 residues.

V is TRBV30 and J is TRBJ1-2; the D gene is possibly TRBD1 (6 bases). V lost 2 bases and J 5 bases, leaving 12 bases between the germline ends. CDR1 and CDR2 (germline): GTSNPN, SVGIG (reference sequence). The CDR3 has 13 amino acids. In nucleotides, the CDR3 is TGTGCCTGGAGTCAGGAGGACAGATATGGCTACACCTTC. Amino acid sequence: CAWSQEDRYGYTF.

V is TRBV5-1 and J is TRBJ2-3; 9 bases map to TRBD2. Per germline, CDR1 SGHRS and CDR2 YFSETQ. V shed 4 bases and J 0 bases; nucleotides not matched to a gene: 6. The CDR3 covers 16 residues. CDR3 sequence: CASSRSGGTSTDTQYF. Written as DNA, the CDR3 is TGCGCCAGCAGCCGTAGCGGGGGAACTAGCACAGATACGCAGTATTTT.

J is TRBJ1-1 and V is TRBV6-5, with 7 positions matching TRBD1. The CDR3 is 14 amino acids. The germline gives CDR1 MNHEY, CDR2 SVGAGI. The V segment lost 9 bases and the J segment 3 bases; nucleotides outside the gene matches: 10. Here the CDR3 DNA reads TGTGCCAGTGAACAGAGGGGGCTAGACACTGAAGCTTTCTTT. This sequence encodes CASEQRGLDTEAFF.

The rearrangement joins TRBV3-1 (or the pseudogene TRBV3-2) to TRBJ1-5; D is ambiguous. The ends were cut back, 6 bases at V and 0 bases at J, with 9 bases in the middle. Germline V CDR1 and CDR2: LGHDT, YNNKEL (reference sequence). This CDR3 is 14 amino acids long. The CDR3 DNA sequence: TGTGCCAGCAGTGTTCGGGTTAGCAATCAGCCCCAGCATTTT. Translation: CASSVRVSNQPQHF.

The genes are TRBV2 and TRBJ2-5; TRBD2 agrees at 7 bases. Germline assignment: CDR1 SNHLY and CDR2 FYNNEI. J gave up 5 bases and V 2 bases, and 14 bases lay outside the gene matches. CDR3 length: 17 amino acids. As DNA, the CDR3 is TGTGCCAGCAGTGAATGGGGAGGGCCGAGGGCCGCTGAGACCCAGTACTTC. This sequence encodes CASSEWGGPRAAETQYF.